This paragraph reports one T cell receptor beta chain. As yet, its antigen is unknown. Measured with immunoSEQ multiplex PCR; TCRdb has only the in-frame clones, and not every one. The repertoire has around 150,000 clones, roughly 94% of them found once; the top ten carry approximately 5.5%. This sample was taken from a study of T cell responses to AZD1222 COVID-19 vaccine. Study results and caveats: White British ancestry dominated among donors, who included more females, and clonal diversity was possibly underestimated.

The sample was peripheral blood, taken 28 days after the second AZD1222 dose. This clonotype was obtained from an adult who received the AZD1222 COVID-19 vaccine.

CDR3 sequence (DNA): TGTGCCAGCAGCCAAGATACAATGACTAGCGGGAGGAGGCAGTACTTC. Translated: CASSQDTMTSGRRQYF. The chain employs TRBV3-1 (or the pseudogene TRBV3-2) and TRBJ2-7, with 13 bases aligning to TRBD2. The V gene end was trimmed by 0 bases and the J gene end by 9 bases; junction bases not matched to a gene: 8. The germline gives CDR1 LGHDT, CDR2 YNNKEL (reference sequence). This CDR3 comprises 16 residues.